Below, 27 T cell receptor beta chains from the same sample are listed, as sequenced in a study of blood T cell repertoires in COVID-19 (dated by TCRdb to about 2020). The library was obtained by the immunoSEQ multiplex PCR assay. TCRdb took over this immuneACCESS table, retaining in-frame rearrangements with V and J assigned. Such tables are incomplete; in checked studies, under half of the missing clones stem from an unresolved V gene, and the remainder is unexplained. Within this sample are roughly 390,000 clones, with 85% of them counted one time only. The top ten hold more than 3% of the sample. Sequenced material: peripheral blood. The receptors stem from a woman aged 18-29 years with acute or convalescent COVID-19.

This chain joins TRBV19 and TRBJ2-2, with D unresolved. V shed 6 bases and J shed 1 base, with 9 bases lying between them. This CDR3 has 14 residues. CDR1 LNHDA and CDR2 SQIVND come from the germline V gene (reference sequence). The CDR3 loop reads CASRRQVNTGELFF. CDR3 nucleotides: TGTGCCAGTAGACGACAAGTGAACACCGGGGAGCTGTTTTTT.

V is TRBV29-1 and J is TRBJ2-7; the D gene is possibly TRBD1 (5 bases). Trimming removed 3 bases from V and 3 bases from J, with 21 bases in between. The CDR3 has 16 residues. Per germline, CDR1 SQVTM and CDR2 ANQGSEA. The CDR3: CSVEVPGPGIIYEQYF. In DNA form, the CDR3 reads TGCAGCGTTGAGGTACCCGGGCCAGGGATCATCTACGAGCAGTACTTC.

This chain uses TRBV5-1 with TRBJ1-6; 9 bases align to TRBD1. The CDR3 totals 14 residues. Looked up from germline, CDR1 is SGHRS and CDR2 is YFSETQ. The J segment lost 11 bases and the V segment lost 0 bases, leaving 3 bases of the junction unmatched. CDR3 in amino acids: CASSLGDRVTPLHF. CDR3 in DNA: TGCGCCAGCAGCTTGGGGGACAGGGTCACACCCCTCCACTTT.

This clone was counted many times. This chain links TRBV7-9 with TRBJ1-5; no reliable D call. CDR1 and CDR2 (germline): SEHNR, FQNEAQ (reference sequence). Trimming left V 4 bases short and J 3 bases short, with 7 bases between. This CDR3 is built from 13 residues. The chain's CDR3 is CASSYRDNQPQHF. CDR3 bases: TGTGCCAGCAGCTATAGAGACAATCAGCCCCAGCATTTT.

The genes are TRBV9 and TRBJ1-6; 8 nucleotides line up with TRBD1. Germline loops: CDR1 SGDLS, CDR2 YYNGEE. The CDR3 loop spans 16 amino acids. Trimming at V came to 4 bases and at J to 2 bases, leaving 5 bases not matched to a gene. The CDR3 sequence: CASSLRQGPYNSPLHF. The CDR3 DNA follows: TGTGCCAGCAGCCTTAGACAGGGGCCCTATAATTCACCCCTCCACTTT.

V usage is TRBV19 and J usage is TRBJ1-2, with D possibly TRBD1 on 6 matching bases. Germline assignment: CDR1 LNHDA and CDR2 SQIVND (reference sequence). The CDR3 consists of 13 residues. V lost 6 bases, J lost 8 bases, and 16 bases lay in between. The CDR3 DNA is TGTGCCAGTAGCTACAGGGAGTTGTCGGGCTACACCTTC. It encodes CASSYRELSGYTF. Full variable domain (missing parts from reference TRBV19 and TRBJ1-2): DGGITQSPKYLFRKEGQNVTLSCEQNLNHDAMYWYRQDPGQGLRLIYYSQIVNDFQKGDIAEGYSVSREKKESFPLTVTSAQKNPTAFYLCASSYRELSGYTFGSGTRLTVV.

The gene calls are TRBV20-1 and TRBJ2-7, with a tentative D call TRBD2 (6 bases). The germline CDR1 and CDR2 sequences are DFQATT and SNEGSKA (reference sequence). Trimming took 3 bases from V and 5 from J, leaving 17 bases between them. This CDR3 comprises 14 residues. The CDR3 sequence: CSASPRGREDEQYF. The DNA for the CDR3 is TGCAGTGCTAGTCCCCGGGGCAGGGAGGACGAGCAGTACTTC.

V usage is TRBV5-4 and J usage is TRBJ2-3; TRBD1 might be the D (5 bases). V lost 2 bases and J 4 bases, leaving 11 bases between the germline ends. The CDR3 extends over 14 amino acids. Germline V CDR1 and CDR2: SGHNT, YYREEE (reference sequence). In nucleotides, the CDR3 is TGTGCCAGCAGCTTTCCAGGGAATCCAGATACGCAGTATTTT. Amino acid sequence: CASSFPGNPDTQYF.

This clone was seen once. CDR3 sequence: CASSQDLSGVGEQFF. In DNA form, the CDR3 reads TGTGCCAGCAGCCAAGATCTTTCAGGGGTGGGTGAGCAGTTCTTC. The rearrangement uses TRBV14 and TRBJ2-1, with D possibly TRBD1 on 6 matching bases. Trimming removed 0 bases from V and 9 bases from J, with 15 bases in between. The CDR3 length is 15 residues. CDR1 and CDR2 (germline): SGHDN, FVKESK.

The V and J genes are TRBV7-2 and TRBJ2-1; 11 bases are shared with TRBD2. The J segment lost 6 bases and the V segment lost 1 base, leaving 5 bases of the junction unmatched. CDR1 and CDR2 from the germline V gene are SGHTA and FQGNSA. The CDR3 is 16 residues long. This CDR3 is CASSLVSSGGLNEQFF. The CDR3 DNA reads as TGTGCCAGCAGCTTAGTCTCTAGCGGGGGGCTCAATGAGCAGTTCTTC.

CDR3 sequence reads: CASSIGRAQYF. The CDR3 DNA is TGTGCCAGCAGTATCGGGAGGGCGCAGTATTTT. The chain links TRBV6-5 to TRBJ2-3; TRBD2 matches at 8 bases. CDR3 length: 11 residues. Unmatched junction bases numbered 2, after V lost 5 bases and J lost 10 bases. Germline assignment: CDR1 MNHEY and CDR2 SVGAGI.

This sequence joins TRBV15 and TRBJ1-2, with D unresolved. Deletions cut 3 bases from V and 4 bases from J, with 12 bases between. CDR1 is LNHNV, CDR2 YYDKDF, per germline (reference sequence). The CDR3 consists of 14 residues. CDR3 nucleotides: TGTGCCACCAGCAGGTACAGCTTTCCCTATGGCTACACCTTC. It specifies CATSRYSFPYGYTF.

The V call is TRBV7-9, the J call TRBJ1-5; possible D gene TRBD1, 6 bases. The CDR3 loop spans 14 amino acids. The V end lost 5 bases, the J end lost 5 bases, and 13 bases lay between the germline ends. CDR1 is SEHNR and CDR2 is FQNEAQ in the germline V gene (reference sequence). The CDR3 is CASSPDYRDQPQHF. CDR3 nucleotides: TGTGCCAGCAGCCCAGATTACAGGGATCAGCCCCAGCATTTT.

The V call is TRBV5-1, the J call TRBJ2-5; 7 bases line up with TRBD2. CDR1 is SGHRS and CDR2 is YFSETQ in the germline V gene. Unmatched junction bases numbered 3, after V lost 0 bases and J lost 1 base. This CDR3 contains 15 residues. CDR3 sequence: CASSLVGTTQETQYF. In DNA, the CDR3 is TGCGCCAGCAGCTTGGTCGGGACTACCCAAGAGACCCAGTACTTC.

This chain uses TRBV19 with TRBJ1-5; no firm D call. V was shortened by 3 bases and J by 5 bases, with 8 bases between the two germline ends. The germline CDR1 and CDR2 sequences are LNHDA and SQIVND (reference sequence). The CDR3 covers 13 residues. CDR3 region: CASSMQVDQPQHF. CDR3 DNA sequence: TGTGCCAGTAGTATGCAGGTCGATCAGCCCCAGCATTTT.

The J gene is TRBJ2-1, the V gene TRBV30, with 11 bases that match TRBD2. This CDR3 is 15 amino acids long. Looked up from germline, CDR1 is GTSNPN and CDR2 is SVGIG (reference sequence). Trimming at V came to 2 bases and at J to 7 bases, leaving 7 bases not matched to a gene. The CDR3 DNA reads TGTGCCTGGAGTTTACTTAGCGGGAGGGCAAATGAGCAGTTCTTC. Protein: CAWSLLSGRANEQFF.

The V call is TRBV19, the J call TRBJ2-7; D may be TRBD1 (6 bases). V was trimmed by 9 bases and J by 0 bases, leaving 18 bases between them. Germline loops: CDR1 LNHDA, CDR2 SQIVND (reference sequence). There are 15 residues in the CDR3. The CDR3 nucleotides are TGTGCCAGCAGAATCCGGGACACTAACTCCTACGAGCAGTACTTC. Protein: CASRIRDTNSYEQYF.

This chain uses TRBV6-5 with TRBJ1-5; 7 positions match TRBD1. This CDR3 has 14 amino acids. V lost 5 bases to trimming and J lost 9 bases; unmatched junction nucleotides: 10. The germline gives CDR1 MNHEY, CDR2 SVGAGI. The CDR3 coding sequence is TGTGCCAGCAGTCTCGGGACAGAGGCGGGGCCCCAGCATTTT. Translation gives CASSLGTEAGPQHF.

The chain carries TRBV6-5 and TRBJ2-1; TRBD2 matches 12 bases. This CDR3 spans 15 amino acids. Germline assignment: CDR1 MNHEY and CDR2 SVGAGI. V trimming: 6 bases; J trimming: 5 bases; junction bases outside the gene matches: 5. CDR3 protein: CASRPGLAGHNEQFF. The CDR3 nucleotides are TGTGCCAGCAGACCCGGACTAGCGGGACACAATGAGCAGTTCTTC.

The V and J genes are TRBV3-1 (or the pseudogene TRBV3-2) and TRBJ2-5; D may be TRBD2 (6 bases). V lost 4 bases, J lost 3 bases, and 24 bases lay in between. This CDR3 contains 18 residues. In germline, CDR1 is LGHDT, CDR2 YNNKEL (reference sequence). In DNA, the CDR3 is TGTGCCAGCAGCCCGCCGGGACTCCCATTGTTCGGGGAAGAGACCCAGTACTTC. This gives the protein CASSPPGLPLFGEETQYF.

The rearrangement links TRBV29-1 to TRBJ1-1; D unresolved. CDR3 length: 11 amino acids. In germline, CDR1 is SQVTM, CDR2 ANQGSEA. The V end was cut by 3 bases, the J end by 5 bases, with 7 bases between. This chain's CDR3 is CSVEEGTEAFF. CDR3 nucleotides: TGCAGCGTTGAGGAGGGAACTGAAGCTTTCTTT. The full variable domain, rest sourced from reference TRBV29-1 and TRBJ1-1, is SAVISQKPSRDICQRGTSLTIQCQVDSQVTMMFWYRQQPGQSLTLIATANQGSEATYESGFVIDKFPISRPNLTFSTLTVSNMSPEDSSIYLCSVEEGTEAFFGQGTRLTVV.

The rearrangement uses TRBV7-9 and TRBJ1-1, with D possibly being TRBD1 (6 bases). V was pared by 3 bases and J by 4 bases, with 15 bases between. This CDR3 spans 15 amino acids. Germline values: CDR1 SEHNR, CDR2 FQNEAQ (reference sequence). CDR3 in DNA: TGTGCCAGCAGCTTGGTGAACACAGGGACCACTGAAGCTTTCTTT. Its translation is CASSLVNTGTTEAFF.

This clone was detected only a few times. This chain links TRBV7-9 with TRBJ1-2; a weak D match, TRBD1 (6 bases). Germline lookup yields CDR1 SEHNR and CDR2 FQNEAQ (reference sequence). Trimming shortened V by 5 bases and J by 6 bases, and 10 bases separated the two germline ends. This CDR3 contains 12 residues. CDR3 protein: CASSEQGHGYTF. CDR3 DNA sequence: TGTGCCAGCAGCGAACAGGGTCATGGCTACACCTTC.

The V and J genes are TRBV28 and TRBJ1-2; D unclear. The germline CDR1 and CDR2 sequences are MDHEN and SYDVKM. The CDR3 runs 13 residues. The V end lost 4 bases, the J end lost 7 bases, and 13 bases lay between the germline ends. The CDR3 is CASSSNPQSGYTF. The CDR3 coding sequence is TGTGCCAGCAGTTCAAATCCCCAGTCTGGCTACACCTTC.

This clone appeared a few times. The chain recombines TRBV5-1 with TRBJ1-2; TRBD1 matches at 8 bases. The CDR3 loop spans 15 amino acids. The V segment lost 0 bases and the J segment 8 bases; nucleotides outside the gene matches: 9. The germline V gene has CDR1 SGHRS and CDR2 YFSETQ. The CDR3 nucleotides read TGCGCCAGCAGCTTGGATACAGGGGGAAGTTACGGCTACACCTTC. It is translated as CASSLDTGGSYGYTF.

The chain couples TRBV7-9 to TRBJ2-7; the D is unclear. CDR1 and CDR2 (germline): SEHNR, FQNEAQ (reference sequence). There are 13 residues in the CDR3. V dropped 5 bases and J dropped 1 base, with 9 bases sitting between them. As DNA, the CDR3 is TGTGCCAGCAGCCAAGACAAATCCTACGAGCAGTACTTC. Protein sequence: CASSQDKSYEQYF.

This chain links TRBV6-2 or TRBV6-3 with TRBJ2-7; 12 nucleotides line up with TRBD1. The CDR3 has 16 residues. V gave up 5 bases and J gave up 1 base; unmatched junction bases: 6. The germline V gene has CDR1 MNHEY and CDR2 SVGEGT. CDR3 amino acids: CASSDPGQGASYEQYF. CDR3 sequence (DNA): TGTGCCAGCAGTGATCCGGGACAGGGGGCTTCCTACGAGCAGTACTTC.